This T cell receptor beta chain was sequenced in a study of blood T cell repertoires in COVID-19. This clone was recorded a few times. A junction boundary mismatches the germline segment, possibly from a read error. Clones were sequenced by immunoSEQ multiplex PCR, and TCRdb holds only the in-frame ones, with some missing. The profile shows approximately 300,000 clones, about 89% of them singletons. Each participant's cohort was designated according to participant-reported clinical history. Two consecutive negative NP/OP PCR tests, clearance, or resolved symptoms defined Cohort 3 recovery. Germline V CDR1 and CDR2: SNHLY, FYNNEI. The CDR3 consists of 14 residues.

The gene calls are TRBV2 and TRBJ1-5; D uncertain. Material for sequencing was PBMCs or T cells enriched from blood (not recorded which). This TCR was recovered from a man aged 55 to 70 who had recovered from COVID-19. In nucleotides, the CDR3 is TGTGCCAGCAGAGAAGGACTCAGCAATCAGCCCCAGCATTTT. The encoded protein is CASREGLSNQPQHF. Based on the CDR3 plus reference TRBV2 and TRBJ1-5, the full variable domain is EPEVTQTPSHQVTQMGQEVILRCVPISNHLYFYWYRQILGQKVEFLVSFYNNEISEKSEIFDDQFSVERPDGSNFTLKIRSTKLEDSAMYFCASREGLSNQPQHFGDGTRLSIL.